This is a list of T cell receptor beta chains from one sample in a study of cytomegalovirus exposure and HLA in healthy donors. Measured with immunoSEQ multiplex PCR; TCRdb has only the in-frame clones, and not every one. The data hold 150,000 to 200,000 clones, with roughly four fifths observed a single time. The source material was PBMCs. Receptor source: a middle-aged man in good health and CMV-seropositive. Both conserved end residues are part of each CDR3. Fields, in order: clone size, CDR3 length, V gene, J gene, D gene, CDR3 DNA, CDR3 protein. D genes are given only for firm matches. A clone size is listed for some rows: how often the clone was seen (once, few, many), or a class if it is expanded.

abundance: few
len: 13
v_gene: TRBV27
j_gene: TRBJ2-7
d_gene: TRBD1
CDR3nt: TGTGCCAGCAGCCGGGACAGGAAGTACGAGCAGTACTTC
CDR3aa: CASSRDRKYEQYF

abundance: few
len: 17
v_gene: TRBV4-3
j_gene: TRBJ2-7
d_gene: TRBD1
CDR3nt: TGCGCCAGCAGCCAAGATCTAGGGACAGGGGGCTCCTACGAGCAGTACTTC
CDR3aa: CASSQDLGTGGSYEQYF

abundance: few
len: 13
v_gene: TRBV25-1
j_gene: TRBJ1-5
d_gene: .
CDR3nt: TGTGCCAGCAGTGAAGGCCAGGGACAGCCCCAGCATTTT
CDR3aa: CASSEGQGQPQHF

abundance: .
len: 16
v_gene: TRBV7-9
j_gene: TRBJ2-1
d_gene: .
CDR3nt: TGTGCCAGCAGCCCCTTAGCGAATGCAAAGTACAATGAGCAGTTCTTC
CDR3aa: CASSPLANAKYNEQFF

abundance: .
len: 11
v_gene: TRBV6-6
j_gene: TRBJ1-3
d_gene: .
CDR3nt: TGTGCCAGCAGGTCATTTGACACCATATATTTT
CDR3aa: CASRSFDTIYF

abundance: .
len: 11
v_gene: TRBV20-1
j_gene: TRBJ2-1
d_gene: .
CDR3nt: TGCAGTGCTACCAGACTAGTAGAGCAGTTCTTC
CDR3aa: CSATRLVEQFF

abundance: .
len: 14
v_gene: TRBV5-1
j_gene: TRBJ2-7
d_gene: TRBD1
CDR3nt: TGCGCCAGCAGCAGGGACAGAGACTCCTACGAGCAGTACTTC
CDR3aa: CASSRDRDSYEQYF

abundance: .
len: 12
v_gene: TRBV19
j_gene: TRBJ1-5
d_gene: .
CDR3nt: TGTGCCAGTAGTATAGGGGACATCGTCCAGCATTTT
CDR3aa: CASSIGDIVQHF

abundance: .
len: 17
v_gene: TRBV21-1
j_gene: TRBJ2-6
d_gene: .
CDR3nt: TGTGCCAGCAGCCCCCCGGCCAGGGTTGATGGGGCCAACGTCCTGACTTTC
CDR3aa: CASSPPARVDGANVLTF

abundance: .
len: 15
v_gene: TRBV4-1
j_gene: TRBJ2-7
d_gene: TRBD1
CDR3nt: TGCGCCAGCAGCTACCGGGACAGGGACTCCTACGAGCAGTACTTC
CDR3aa: CASSYRDRDSYEQYF

abundance: .
len: 16
v_gene: TRBV25-1
j_gene: TRBJ1-2
d_gene: .
CDR3nt: TGTGCCAGCAGTTCTGCCGGACACCATACCTTATTTGGCTACACCTTC
CDR3aa: CASSSAGHHTLFGYTF

abundance: .
len: 14
v_gene: TRBV9
j_gene: TRBJ1-1
d_gene: TRBD1
CDR3nt: TGTGCCAGCAGCGCACAGGGGGCTGGCACTGAAGCTTTCTTT
CDR3aa: CASSAQGAGTEAFF

abundance: .
len: 14
v_gene: TRBV28
j_gene: TRBJ2-5
d_gene: TRBD2
CDR3nt: TGTGCCAGCTCCCAGACTAGCGGGAGGGAGACCCAGTACTTC
CDR3aa: CASSQTSGRETQYF

abundance: .
len: 18
v_gene: TRBV7-3
j_gene: TRBJ2-1
d_gene: TRBD2
CDR3nt: TGTGCCAGCAGCCCGGGACTAGCGGGAGAACGCTCCTACAATGAGCAGTTCTTC
CDR3aa: CASSPGLAGERSYNEQFF

abundance: .
len: 15
v_gene: TRBV11-2
j_gene: TRBJ2-7
d_gene: .
CDR3nt: TGTGCCAGCAGTCCAACAGGGTTAGGTGCCTACGAGCAGTACTTC
CDR3aa: CASSPTGLGAYEQYF

abundance: few
len: 17
v_gene: TRBV10-3
j_gene: TRBJ2-5
d_gene: TRBD2
CDR3nt: TGTGCCATCAGGGGAAGGGCTAGCGGGGGACCTCAAGAGACCCAGTACTTC
CDR3aa: CAIRGRASGGPQETQYF

abundance: once
len: 14
v_gene: TRBV27
j_gene: TRBJ2-3
d_gene: TRBD2
CDR3nt: TGTGCCAGTTGGGAGCGGGGGGGTACAGATACGCAGTATTTT
CDR3aa: CASWERGGTDTQYF

abundance: once
len: 16
v_gene: TRBV10-3
j_gene: TRBJ1-3
d_gene: .
CDR3nt: TGTGCCATCGGCCCGGGGGGGCTCGTCTCTGGAAACACCATATATTTT
CDR3aa: CAIGPGGLVSGNTIYF

abundance: .
len: 13
v_gene: TRBV19
j_gene: TRBJ2-1
d_gene: .
CDR3nt: TGTGCCAGTAGTATTACAGGGGGGGAAGAGCAGTTCTTC
CDR3aa: CASSITGGEEQFF

abundance: once
len: 14
v_gene: TRBV5-6
j_gene: TRBJ2-2
d_gene: .
CDR3nt: TGTGCCAGCAGCTTGGGAAGGGGCACCGGGGAGCTGTTTTTT
CDR3aa: CASSLGRGTGELFF

abundance: .
len: 14
v_gene: TRBV28
j_gene: TRBJ2-7
d_gene: TRBD2
CDR3nt: TGTGCCAGCAGTCGAACTAGCGGGAGCTACGAGCAGTACTTC
CDR3aa: CASSRTSGSYEQYF

abundance: few
len: 15
v_gene: TRBV6-1
j_gene: TRBJ1-1
d_gene: .
CDR3nt: TGTGCCAGCAGTGAAGAACAGATGCTGAACACTGAAGCTTTCTTT
CDR3aa: CASSEEQMLNTEAFF

abundance: once
len: 14
v_gene: TRBV10-2
j_gene: TRBJ2-2
d_gene: TRBD2
CDR3nt: TGCGCCAGCGGACTAGCGGGAGCGATCGGGGAGCTGTTTTTT
CDR3aa: CASGLAGAIGELFF

abundance: .
len: 13
v_gene: TRBV30
j_gene: TRBJ1-6
d_gene: TRBD1
CDR3nt: TGTGCCTGCTCTGAGGGGGCGAATTCACCCCTCCACTTT
CDR3aa: CACSEGANSPLHF

abundance: .
len: 13
v_gene: TRBV10-3
j_gene: TRBJ2-7
d_gene: .
CDR3nt: TGTGCCATCAACCGGGAGCCTCACTACGAGCAGTACTTC
CDR3aa: CAINREPHYEQYF

abundance: .
len: 15
v_gene: TRBV15
j_gene: TRBJ1-2
d_gene: TRBD1
CDR3nt: TGTGCCACCAGCAGGGGGGACAGAAACACCTATGGCTACACCTTC
CDR3aa: CATSRGDRNTYGYTF

abundance: .
len: 15
v_gene: TRBV7-8
j_gene: TRBJ1-2
d_gene: TRBD1
CDR3nt: TGTGCCAGCAGCTTAGTAGGGGGCGCCATGGGGGGCTACACCTTC
CDR3aa: CASSLVGGAMGGYTF

abundance: .
len: 17
v_gene: TRBV4-2
j_gene: TRBJ2-1
d_gene: TRBD2
CDR3nt: TGTGCCAGCAGCCAAGAGGTGGGACTAGCGGGTCACAATGAGCAGTTCTTC
CDR3aa: CASSQEVGLAGHNEQFF

abundance: .
len: 16
v_gene: TRBV5-1
j_gene: TRBJ2-2
d_gene: TRBD2
CDR3nt: TGCGCCAGCAGCTTGGTAGCGGGAGACGACACCGGGGAGCTGTTTTTT
CDR3aa: CASSLVAGDDTGELFF